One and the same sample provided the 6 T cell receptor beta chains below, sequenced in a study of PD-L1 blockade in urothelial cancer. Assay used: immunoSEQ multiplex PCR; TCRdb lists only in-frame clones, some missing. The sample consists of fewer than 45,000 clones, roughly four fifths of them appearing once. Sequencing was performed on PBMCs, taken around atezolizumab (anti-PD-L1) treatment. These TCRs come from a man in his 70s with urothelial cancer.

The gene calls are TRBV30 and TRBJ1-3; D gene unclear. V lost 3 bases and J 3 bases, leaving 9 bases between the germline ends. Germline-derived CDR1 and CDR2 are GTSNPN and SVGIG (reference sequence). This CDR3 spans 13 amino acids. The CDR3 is CAWRARGGNTIYF. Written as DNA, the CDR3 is TGTGCCTGGAGGGCCCGCGGTGGAAACACCATATATTTT.

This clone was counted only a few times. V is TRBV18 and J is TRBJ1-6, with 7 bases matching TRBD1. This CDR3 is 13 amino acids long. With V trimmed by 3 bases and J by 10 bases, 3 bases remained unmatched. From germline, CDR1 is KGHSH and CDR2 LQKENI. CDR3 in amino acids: CASSPTGSSPLHF. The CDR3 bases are TGTGCCAGCTCACCGACAGGGTCCTCACCCCTCCACTTT.

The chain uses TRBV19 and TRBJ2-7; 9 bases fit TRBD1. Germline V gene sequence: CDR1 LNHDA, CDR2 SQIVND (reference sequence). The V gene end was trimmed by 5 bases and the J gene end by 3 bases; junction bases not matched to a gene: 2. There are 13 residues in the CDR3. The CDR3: CASSSDRGYEQYF. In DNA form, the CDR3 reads TGTGCCAGTAGTTCGGACAGGGGCTACGAGCAGTACTTC.

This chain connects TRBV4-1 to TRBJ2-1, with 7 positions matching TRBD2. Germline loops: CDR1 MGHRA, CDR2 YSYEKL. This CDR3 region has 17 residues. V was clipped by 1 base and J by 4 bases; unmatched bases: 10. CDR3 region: CASSQAEKGRVYNEQFF. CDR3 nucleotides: TGCGCCAGCAGCCAAGCGGAGAAGGGGAGGGTGTACAATGAGCAGTTCTTC.

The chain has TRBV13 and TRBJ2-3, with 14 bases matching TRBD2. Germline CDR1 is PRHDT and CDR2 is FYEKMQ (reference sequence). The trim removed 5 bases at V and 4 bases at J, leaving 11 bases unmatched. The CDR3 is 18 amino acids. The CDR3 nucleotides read TGTGCCAGCAGCCTGTCCGGGACTAGCGGGAGTAGGGCAGATACGCAGTATTTT. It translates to CASSLSGTSGSRADTQYF.

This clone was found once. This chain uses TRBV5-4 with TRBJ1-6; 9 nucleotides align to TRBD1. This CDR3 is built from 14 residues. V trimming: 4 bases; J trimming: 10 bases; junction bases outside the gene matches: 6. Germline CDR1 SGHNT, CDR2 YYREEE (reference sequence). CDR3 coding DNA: TGTGCCAGCAGCCTAACAGGGGGCGGATCACCCCTCCACTTT. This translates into CASSLTGGGSPLHF.